There are many counts of the clone carrying this TCR beta chain. Its antigen is unknown. V lost 0 bases, J lost 0 bases, and 8 bases lay in between. This CDR3 is 15 amino acids long. CDR1 is MGHRA, CDR2 YSYEKL, per germline. These data are taken from a study of T-cell reconstitution after alpha-beta-depleted transplantation in children. Study-level findings and limits: T-cell counts and diversity at one year post-transplant came mainly from newly produced T cells. There were some patients whose high TCRbeta diversity at day 60 came from surviving recipient T cells and thymic progenitors. Reportedly, only several hundred clones from non-depleted graft cells drove alpha-beta T-cell counts at about two months.

Using unique molecular identifiers, the investigators prepared the TCRbeta library. TCRdb re-derived calls from the PCR reads in MiXCR, one entry per CDR3 protein. The sample has about 77,000 distinct CDR3 sequences; 18% are singletons. This receptor was identified in a male patient under 10 years old who had a stem cell transplant for acute lymphoblastic leukemia, so the T cells may come from the graft donor. The input for sequencing was PBMCs, mostly from graft donor cells, taken 360 days after TCRalphabeta/CD19-depleted stem cell transplant. The rearrangement links TRBV4-1 to TRBJ1-1, with D uncertain. DNA for the CDR3: TGCGCCAGCAGCCAAGAGGGCAGTATGAACACTGAAGCTTTCTTT. It yields the protein CASSQEGSMNTEAFF.